The sample holds one count of the clone carrying this T cell receptor beta chain. The PCR contained 60 Vbeta and 13 Jbeta primers. Produced via immunoSEQ multiplex PCR; TCRdb's table is partial and in-frame only. The sample shows roughly 110,000 clones, around 75% of them seen only once. The V and J ends lost 6 bases and 6 bases respectively, with 20 bases between them. CDR1 MDHEN and CDR2 SYDVKM come from the germline V gene. This CDR3 region has 16 residues. The record originates from a study of cytomegalovirus exposure and HLA in healthy donors. The V gene is TRBV28, the J gene TRBJ1-4; possibly TRBD1 for D (5 bases). The receptor comes from a male donor in good health and CMV-seropositive. The sample was PBMCs. The CDR3: CASRSRGWSRDEKLFF. The CDR3 nucleotides read TGTGCCAGCAGATCTCGGGGGTGGTCGAGAGATGAAAAACTGTTTTTT.